What follows are 29 T cell receptor beta chains derived from one specimen sequenced in a study of T cell repertoires in cytomegalovirus infection. Each CDR3 protein gets one entry after TCRdb re-called the reads with MiXCR. The profile shows roughly 310,000 distinct CDR3 sequences, approximately 32% of them singletons. These receptors lack a known antigen. Sequencing used cultured PBMCs, obtained from culture after CMV antigen stimulation. The origin of the receptors is a human donor in good health (CMV status not recorded). Some clones in this sample may be carry-over from other donors' samples.

CDR3 region: CASSARQGASYTF. The CDR3 DNA sequence: TGTGCCAGCAGCGCACGACAGGGGGCGAGCTACACCTTC. The genes are TRBV7-6 and TRBJ1-2; the match to TRBD1 covers 10 bases. V was pared by 5 bases and J by 9 bases, with 6 bases of the junction left unmatched. Per germline, CDR1 SGHVS and CDR2 FNYEAQ. The CDR3 extends over 13 amino acids.

This chain uses TRBV27 with TRBJ2-6; D unresolved. Trimming shortened V by 1 base and J by 0 bases, and 7 bases separated the two germline ends. CDR3 size: 16 residues. The germline CDR1 and CDR2 sequences are MNHEY and SMNVEV (reference sequence). The chain's CDR3 is CASSLFPNSGANVLTF. The CDR3 coding sequence is TGTGCCAGCAGTTTATTCCCCAACTCTGGGGCCAACGTCCTGACTTTC.

This clonotype appeared many times. The rearrangement links TRBV7-6 to TRBJ2-7; possible D gene TRBD1, 5 bases. CDR3 length: 15 amino acids. From germline, CDR1 is SGHVS and CDR2 FNYEAQ. V lost 2 bases and J 1 base, leaving 12 bases between the germline ends. The CDR3: CASSLQPTESYEQYF. DNA of the CDR3: TGTGCCAGCAGCTTACAACCGACAGAGTCCTACGAGCAGTACTTC.

The CDR3 loop is CAAGGPGNTIYF. DNA for the CDR3: TGTGCCGCCGGGGGTCCTGGAAACACCATATATTTT. This chain uses TRBV10-3 with TRBJ1-3; tentatively, D is TRBD1 (5 bases). CDR1 and CDR2 (germline): ENHRY, SYGVKD. V was shortened by 11 bases and J by 2 bases, with 10 bases between the two germline ends. The CDR3 totals 12 residues.

This clonotype has only a few counts. This chain connects TRBV12-3 or TRBV12-4 to TRBJ1-1; unclear D gene. The CDR3 length is 15 residues. Trimming shortened V by 1 base and J by 0 bases, and 9 bases separated the two germline ends. CDR3 sequence (DNA): TGTGCCAGCAGTTTAGAGCCGTACATGAACACTGAAGCTTTCTTT. Translating it yields CASSLEPYMNTEAFF.

V is TRBV7-9 and J is TRBJ2-1; 8 nucleotides line up with TRBD2. CDR3 length: 15 residues. The V segment lost 5 bases and the J segment 6 bases; nucleotides outside the gene matches: 9. The V gene's germline CDR1 is SEHNR and CDR2 FQNEAQ (reference sequence). The CDR3 DNA is TGTGCCAGCAGCCCTAAGCGGGAGAAGGGCAATGAGCAGTTCTTC. It is translated as CASSPKREKGNEQFF. The full variable domain, completed using reference TRBV7-9 and TRBJ2-1, is DTGVSQNPRHKITKRGQNVTFRCDPISEHNRLYWYRQTLGQGPEFLTYFQNEAQLEKSRLLSDRFSAERPKGSFSTLEIQRTEQGDSAMYLCASSPKREKGNEQFFGPGTRLTVL.

In its sample, this clonotype was seen many times. The genes are TRBV7-2 and TRBJ2-1, with 11 bases aligning to TRBD2. This CDR3 is 15 amino acids long. Trimming cost V 1 base and J 5 bases; bases outside gene matches: 1. Germline CDR1 reads SGHTA; CDR2 reads FQGNSA. CDR3 in DNA: TGTGCCAGCAGCTTAGTAGCGGGGGGGAACAATGAGCAGTTCTTC. This sequence encodes CASSLVAGGNNEQFF.

This sequence joins TRBV29-1 and TRBJ1-6; 9 bases map to TRBD1. The V gene end was trimmed by 8 bases and the J gene end by 5 bases; junction bases not matched to a gene: 7. CDR1 and CDR2 from the germline V gene are SQVTM and ANQGSEA. The CDR3 has 14 amino acids. The DNA of the CDR3 is TGCAGCCCGGGCAGGGACAGGGATAATTCACCCCTCCACTTT. The encoded protein is CSPGRDRDNSPLHF.

Concerning this clonotype: A much larger clone sits a single nucleotide away, making a read error possible. The J gene is TRBJ1-1, the V gene TRBV10-3; TRBD1 agrees at 9 bases. The J segment lost 0 bases and the V segment lost 6 bases, leaving 2 bases of the junction unmatched. The CDR3 loop spans 14 amino acids. Germline values: CDR1 ENHRY, CDR2 SYGVKD. The CDR3 DNA reads as TGTGCCATCAGGGGACAGGGTTTGAACACTGAAGCTTTCTTT. Translated: CAIRGQGLNTEAFF.

V gene TRBV20-1 combines with J gene TRBJ2-3, with D maybe TRBD2 (6 bases). Trimming left V 3 bases short and J 0 bases short, with 13 bases between. The CDR3 loop spans 15 amino acids. Germline V gene lookup returns CDR1 DFQATT and CDR2 SNEGSKA (reference sequence). This chain's CDR3 is CSASEPGVSTDTQYF. CDR3 bases: TGCAGTGCTAGTGAACCGGGGGTTAGCACAGATACGCAGTATTTT.

The V gene is TRBV6-5, the J gene TRBJ2-2, with D possibly matching TRBD2 (7 bases). The germline gives CDR1 MNHEY, CDR2 SVGAGI. The CDR3 is 18 amino acids. Trimming pared 3 bases from V and 5 bases from J, leaving 22 bases between. CDR3 sequence reads: CASSYNLEGGLGTGELFF. The CDR3 DNA is TGTGCCAGCAGTTATAATTTAGAGGGGGGGCTCGGGACCGGGGAGCTGTTTTTT.

The table lists this clonotype with many counts. The chain links TRBV7-9 to TRBJ2-1, with D possibly matching TRBD2 (5 bases). CDR3 length: 12 amino acids. V lost 3 bases, J lost 5 bases, and 5 bases lay in between. CDR1 is SEHNR and CDR2 is FQNEAQ in the germline V gene (reference sequence). CDR3 nucleotides: TGTGCCAGCAGCTTCGGGGACAATGAGCAGTTCTTC. Translated, it gives CASSFGDNEQFF.

V usage is TRBV20-1 and J usage is TRBJ2-2; TRBD2 matches 14 bases. Looked up from germline, CDR1 is DFQATT and CDR2 is SNEGSKA (reference sequence). The CDR3 totals 14 residues. V shed 3 bases and J 7 bases; nucleotides not matched to a gene: 1. In DNA, the CDR3 is TGCAGTGCTAGGGGGACTAGCGGGAGCGGGGAGCTGTTTTTT. This encodes CSARGTSGSGELFF.

This clonotype was seen a handful of times. This chain joins TRBV12-3 or TRBV12-4 and TRBJ1-1; D might be TRBD1 (5 bases). This CDR3 contains 13 residues. V lost 2 bases and J lost 10, with 14 bases in between. The DNA for the CDR3 is TGTGCCAGCAGTTTACGGGGAGGGGATTCAGCTTTCTTT. Residues: CASSLRGGDSAFF.

This sequence joins TRBV4-1 and TRBJ1-2; TRBD1 agrees at 8 bases. The CDR3 covers 15 residues. Per germline, CDR1 MGHRA and CDR2 YSYEKL. With 1 base clipped from V and 2 bases from J, the junction kept 3 bases outside the gene matches. CDR3 protein: CASSQGPGGNYGYTF. The CDR3 DNA sequence: TGCGCCAGCAGCCAAGGTCCAGGGGGCAACTATGGCTACACCTTC.

The sample holds many counts of this clonotype. V and J are TRBV7-6 and TRBJ2-1; D possibly corresponds to TRBD1 (6 bases). This CDR3 region has 13 residues. Germline lookup yields CDR1 SGHVS and CDR2 FNYEAQ. V lost 4 bases and J 10 bases, leaving 14 bases between the germline ends. Here the CDR3 reads CASSSQGYSEQFF. Written as DNA, the CDR3 is TGTGCCAGCAGCTCCCAGGGGTATTCGGAGCAGTTCTTC.

This clonotype was recorded a few times. This rearrangement joins TRBV7-8 to TRBJ1-3; no reliable D call. This CDR3 has 17 amino acids. Germline V gene lookup returns CDR1 SGHVS and CDR2 FQNEAQ. Trimming stripped 5 bases from V and 4 bases from J, with 21 bases between. CDR3 coding DNA: TGTGCCAGCAGCCCTAGGGAGGGTCGACTGTCCGGAAACACCATATATTTT. Protein sequence: CASSPREGRLSGNTIYF.

This clonotype was seen only a few times. This chain joins TRBV20-1 and TRBJ1-5; D is perhaps TRBD1 (5 bases). This CDR3 spans 18 amino acids. V was clipped by 6 bases and J by 2 bases, with 26 bases between them. CDR1 is DFQATT and CDR2 is SNEGSKA in the germline V gene (reference sequence). For the CDR3, the DNA is TGCAGTGCGGCAGGACCTTCAGGGTTGAAACGGGGCAATCAGCCCCAGCATTTT. Its protein product is CSAAGPSGLKRGNQPQHF.

Many counts were recorded for this clonotype. The V gene is TRBV6-1, the J gene TRBJ2-7; 11 nucleotides line up with TRBD2. V dropped 5 bases and J dropped 2; count of bases not matched to a gene: 5. Germline CDR1 and CDR2: MNHNS and SASEGT. The CDR3 is 15 amino acids. CDR3 amino acids: CASSLGTSGPYEQYF. The CDR3 DNA reads as TGTGCCAGCAGTTTGGGGACTAGCGGACCCTACGAGCAGTACTTC.

The chain links TRBV28 to TRBJ1-1; TRBD1 matches 10 bases. This CDR3 comprises 14 residues. V lost 6 bases, J lost 1 base, and 2 bases stayed unmatched. Germline CDR1 is MDHEN and CDR2 is SYDVKM. The CDR3 protein is CASRDRGSNTEAFF. CDR3 nucleotides: TGTGCCAGCAGGGACAGGGGGTCGAACACTGAAGCTTTCTTT.

This chain uses TRBV5-6 with TRBJ1-6; D is undetermined. This CDR3 has 15 amino acids. V gave up 1 base and J gave up 4 bases, with 9 bases separating them. The germline V gene encodes CDR1 SGHDT and CDR2 YYEEEE. This CDR3 is CASSLRSDYNSPLHF. CDR3 DNA sequence: TGTGCCAGCAGCTTGCGGTCAGATTATAATTCACCCCTCCACTTT.

The genes are TRBV12-5 and TRBJ1-2, with no clear D. V was trimmed by 0 bases and J by 5 bases, leaving 7 bases between them. The germline V gene has CDR1 LGHNT and CDR2 FRNRAP. The CDR3 contains 13 residues. CDR3 sequence: CASGLVHPYGYTF. DNA of the CDR3: TGTGCTAGTGGTTTGGTACATCCTTATGGCTACACCTTC.

This clonotype was recorded at least ten times. The chain combines TRBV28 with TRBJ2-7, with 7 bases lining up with TRBD1. This CDR3 spans 14 amino acids. CDR1 is MDHEN and CDR2 is SYDVKM in the germline V gene. Trimming removed 6 bases from V and 1 base from J; junction bases left unmatched: 6. The chain's CDR3 is CASRLDRTSYEQYF. The DNA of the CDR3 is TGTGCCAGCAGATTGGACAGGACTTCCTACGAGCAGTACTTC.

This clonotype has only one observation. CDR3 sequence (DNA): TGCAGTGCTAGCGTGGGTTTAGGGAGATTTGGCAATCAGCCCCAGCATTTT. Amino acids: CSASVGLGRFGNQPQHF. The genes are TRBV20-1 and TRBJ1-5; D remains unclear. CDR3 size: 17 residues. The V end lost 3 bases, the J end lost 2 bases, and 20 bases lay between the germline ends. Per the germline V gene, CDR1 is DFQATT and CDR2 is SNEGSKA (reference sequence).

CDR3 DNA sequence: TGTGCCAGCAGCTTAATGAGCGGGAGTATCAACGAGCAGTACTTC. It codes for CASSLMSGSINEQYF. The V and J genes are TRBV7-6 and TRBJ2-7; 8 nucleotides match TRBD2. CDR3 length: 15 amino acids. V lost 2 bases and J lost 5; bases outside the gene matches: 8. From germline, CDR1 is SGHVS and CDR2 FNYEAQ.

CDR3 in amino acids: CASSQVGLAGAETQYF. CDR3 sequence (DNA): TGTGCCAGCAGCCAGGTGGGACTAGCGGGAGCAGAGACCCAGTACTTC. The chain is built from TRBV4-2 and TRBJ2-5; 14 positions match TRBD2. The CDR3 totals 16 residues. V trimming: 3 bases; J trimming: 4 bases; junction bases outside the gene matches: 4. Germline assignment: CDR1 LGHNA and CDR2 YNFKEQ.

The chain joins TRBV11-1 to TRBJ2-2, with D maybe TRBD2 (6 bases). The CDR3 has 15 residues. The V and J ends lost 2 bases and 5 bases respectively, with 12 bases between them. Per germline, CDR1 SGHAT and CDR2 FQDESV (reference sequence). CDR3: CASSLTGRGTGELFF. CDR3 in DNA: TGTGCCAGCAGCTTAACCGGGAGAGGGACCGGGGAGCTGTTTTTT.

This clonotype turned up a few times. The CDR3 region is CASSRVGDRTYEQYF. In DNA form, the CDR3 reads TGTGCCAGCAGCCGAGTAGGGGACAGAACCTACGAGCAGTACTTC. The gene calls are TRBV11-2 and TRBJ2-7; 7 nucleotides align to TRBD1. The V gene end was trimmed by 5 bases and the J gene end by 2 bases; junction bases not matched to a gene: 9. The germline V gene has CDR1 SGHAT and CDR2 FQNNGV. This CDR3 is built from 15 residues.

The chain combines TRBV19 with TRBJ2-2; weak D call: TRBD1 (5 bases). CDR1 and CDR2 from the germline V gene are LNHDA and SQIVND (reference sequence). The CDR3 contains 14 residues. Trimming removed 3 bases from V and 4 bases from J, with 9 bases in between. The CDR3 DNA reads as TGTGCCAGTAGTATCACCAGGGCCACCGGGGAGCTGTTTTTT. This gives the protein CASSITRATGELFF.